A single sample gave rise to the 16 T cell receptor beta chains below, sequenced in a study of PD-1 blockade in classical Hodgkin lymphoma. Time point given: newly diagnosed, previously untreated cHL patient sample. Starting with thawed PBMCs, CD4+ T cells were purified by magnetic negative selection. Sequenced by immunoSEQ multiplex PCR; TCRdb stores in-frame clones only, minus some. Of roughly 16,000 clones in the sample, around 92% were seen once. Material: CD4+ T cells from blood. The receptors derive from a human donor with classical Hodgkin lymphoma.

The chain combines TRBV11-3 with TRBJ1-4; D is ambiguous. Trimming pared 4 bases from V and 7 bases from J, leaving 13 bases between. Germline V gene sequence: CDR1 SGHNT, CDR2 YENEEA. This CDR3 contains 14 residues. In nucleotides, the CDR3 is TGTGCCAGCAGCTCGTCCGGGTGGGGTGAAAAACTGTTTTTT. It specifies CASSSSGWGEKLFF.

J is TRBJ2-1 and V is TRBV19; D is perhaps TRBD2 (6 bases). The germline V and J ends were trimmed by 7 bases and 0 bases, with 16 bases remaining between them. CDR1 is LNHDA, CDR2 SQIVND, per germline (reference sequence). The CDR3 totals 16 residues. The CDR3 loop reads CASTDNGGSSYNEQFF. CDR3 nucleotide sequence: TGTGCCAGTACCGATAATGGGGGGAGCTCCTACAATGAGCAGTTCTTC.

The genes are TRBV7-8 and TRBJ2-3; TRBD1 aligns across 7 bases. V dropped 1 base and J dropped 7; count of bases not matched to a gene: 5. Germline values: CDR1 SGHVS, CDR2 FQNEAQ. The CDR3 is 14 amino acids. In nucleotides, the CDR3 is TGTGCCAGCAGCTTAGATTTAGGGGGCCATACGCAGTATTTT. Encoded protein: CASSLDLGGHTQYF.

This clone was seen just once. In DNA, the CDR3 is TGTGCCAGCAGCCCATTGGGGGCGGGACCCTACAATGAGCAGTTCTTC. Translated: CASSPLGAGPYNEQFF. V is TRBV5-4 and J is TRBJ2-1; D tentatively fits TRBD1 or TRBD2 (6 bases each). The CDR3 covers 16 residues. Germline V gene data show CDR1 as SGHNT and CDR2 as YYREEE (reference sequence). Trimming removed 4 bases from V and 2 bases from J, with 16 bases in between.

V gene TRBV11-3 combines with J gene TRBJ2-1; weak D call: TRBD2 (6 bases). CDR1 is SGHNT and CDR2 is YENEEA in the germline V gene. Trimming stripped 5 bases from V and 6 bases from J, with 20 bases between. The CDR3 extends over 16 amino acids. The CDR3 is CASSVGPQLGGNEQFF. In nucleotides, the CDR3 is TGTGCCAGCAGCGTCGGCCCTCAACTGGGAGGCAATGAGCAGTTCTTC.

The rearrangement links TRBV5-1 to TRBJ2-1; 10 bases fit TRBD1. Germline V lookup: CDR1 SGHRS, CDR2 YFSETQ. The J segment lost 10 bases and the V segment lost 4 bases, leaving 8 bases of the junction unmatched. The length of the CDR3 is 14 residues. The CDR3 protein is CASSQTGGGDEQFF. In nucleotides, the CDR3 is TGCGCCAGCAGCCAGACAGGGGGCGGGGACGAGCAGTTCTTC.

To note about this clone: At one end, the junction sequence differs from germline, possibly due to a read error. J is TRBJ1-1 and V is TRBV29-1; D is perhaps TRBD1 (6 bases). CDR1 is SQVTM, CDR2 ANQGSEA, per germline. CDR3 length equals 11 residues. The CDR3 spells CSVGGTGIIIF. CDR3 bases: TGCAGCGTTGGGGGAACAGGGATAATTATCTTT.

V usage is TRBV29-1 and J usage is TRBJ1-1; D is ambiguous. Germline V gene sequence: CDR1 SQVTM, CDR2 ANQGSEA. The CDR3 runs 14 residues. The V gene lost 5 bases and the J gene lost 3 bases, with 16 bases spanning the gap. CDR3 loop: CSVRVWGTDTEAFF. The CDR3 nucleotides read TGCAGCGTTCGGGTCTGGGGAACCGACACTGAAGCTTTCTTT. Together with reference TRBV29-1 and TRBJ1-1, the CDR3 gives the full variable domain: SAVISQKPSRDICQRGTSLTIQCQVDSQVTMMFWYRQQPGQSLTLIATANQGSEATYESGFVIDKFPISRPNLTFSTLTVSNMSPEDSSIYLCSVRVWGTDTEAFFGQGTRLTVV.

The V call is TRBV5-1, the J call TRBJ2-1; TRBD2 matches at 8 bases. V lost 6 bases and J lost 6; bases outside the gene matches: 14. Germline-derived CDR1 and CDR2 are SGHRS and YFSETQ. This CDR3 is built from 16 residues. The CDR3 nucleotides read TGCGCCAGCACGACAGGCATCTTAGCGGGACGCAATGAGCAGTTCTTC. Protein sequence: CASTTGILAGRNEQFF. Looking up the rest from reference TRBV5-1 and TRBJ2-1 gives the full variable domain: KAGVTQTPRYLIKTRGQQVTLSCSPISGHRSVSWYQQTPGQGLQFLFEYFSETQRNKGNFPGRFSGRQFSNSRSEMNVSTLELGDSALYLCASTTGILAGRNEQFFGPGTRLTVL.

This clone was seen a handful of times. The rearrangement uses TRBV19 and TRBJ1-2; a weak D match, TRBD1 (6 bases). In germline, CDR1 is LNHDA, CDR2 SQIVND (reference sequence). The CDR3 is 12 amino acids. V was shortened by 7 bases and J by 7 bases, with 13 bases between the two germline ends. The chain's CDR3 is CASTPRGGGYTF. DNA of the CDR3: TGTGCCAGTACCCCCAGGGGTGGTGGCTACACCTTC.

This clone was found once. The chain couples TRBV28 to TRBJ2-7, with D tentatively TRBD1 or TRBD2 (5 bases each). Trimming stripped 7 bases from V and 3 bases from J, with 10 bases between. From germline, CDR1 is MDHEN and CDR2 SYDVKM. The CDR3 spans 12 residues. CDR3 DNA: TGTGCCAGCATGTCGGGGCTCTACGAGCAGTACTTC. It is translated as CASMSGLYEQYF.

This chain uses TRBV27 with TRBJ1-6; D is possibly TRBD1 (6 bases). CDR1 is MNHEY, CDR2 SMNVEV, per germline (reference sequence). This CDR3 contains 16 residues. V lost 6 bases and J lost 3, with 15 bases in between. CDR3 DNA: TGTGCCAGCAGGGTCCTCGGACAGAACTATAATTCACCCCTCCACTTT. Translated: CASRVLGQNYNSPLHF.

On this clone itself: The sample has other DNA sequences that encode this CDR3 too. V and J are TRBV7-9 and TRBJ2-1, with 7 bases that match TRBD2. The germline gives CDR1 SEHNR, CDR2 FQNEAQ (reference sequence). After removal of 0 bases from V and 6 bases from J, the junction contained 2 bases not matched to a gene. CDR3 size: 14 residues. CDR3: CASSLAGGPNEQFF. CDR3 bases: TGTGCCAGCAGCTTAGCGGGAGGGCCCAATGAGCAGTTCTTC.

V usage is TRBV6-5 and J usage is TRBJ1-4, with D possibly matching TRBD1 (6 bases). The germline V and J ends were trimmed by 2 bases and 4 bases, with 11 bases remaining between them. CDR3 length: 15 residues. From germline, CDR1 is MNHEY and CDR2 SVGAGI. This chain's CDR3 is CASSYGGRGNEKLFF. CDR3 coding DNA: TGTGCCAGCAGTTACGGTGGCAGGGGTAATGAAAAACTGTTTTTT.

This rearrangement joins TRBV15 to TRBJ2-7; D might be TRBD1 (5 bases). The ends were cut back, 8 bases at V and 6 bases at J, with 14 bases in the middle. Germline CDR1 is LNHNV and CDR2 is YYDKDF (reference sequence). This CDR3 is built from 12 residues. The CDR3 DNA reads as TGTGCCACCTCCACTACAGGACGCGAGCAGTACTTC. Protein: CATSTTGREQYF.

This chain joins TRBV20-1 and TRBJ2-7; D is possibly TRBD1 (5 bases). The ends were cut back, 3 bases at V and 3 bases at J, with 6 bases in the middle. The CDR3 is 11 residues long. CDR1 is DFQATT, CDR2 SNEGSKA, per germline (reference sequence). CDR3 sequence reads: CSASRDYEQYF. For the CDR3, the DNA is TGCAGTGCTAGCAGGGACTACGAGCAGTACTTC.